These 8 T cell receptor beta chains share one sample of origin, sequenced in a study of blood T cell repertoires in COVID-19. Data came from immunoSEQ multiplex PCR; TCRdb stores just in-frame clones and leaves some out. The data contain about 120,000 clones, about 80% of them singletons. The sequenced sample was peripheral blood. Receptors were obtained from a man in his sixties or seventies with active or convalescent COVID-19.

CDR3 nucleotides: TGTGCCAGCAGCTTAGGACAGTCCTATGGCTACACCTTC. This translates into CASSLGQSYGYTF. The J gene is TRBJ1-2, the V gene TRBV7-9; a weak D match, TRBD1 (5 bases). The germline V gene has CDR1 SEHNR and CDR2 FQNEAQ (reference sequence). V was trimmed by 1 base and J by 4 bases, leaving 7 bases between them. The CDR3 spans 13 residues.

CDR3 DNA sequence: TGTGCTAGTGGTTTTTCCTTCGACAGGGAATTTTGGCCCCAGCATTTT. It yields the protein CASGFSFDREFWPQHF. The chain carries TRBV12-5 and TRBJ1-5; 7 nucleotides line up with TRBD1. Germline CDR1 LGHNT, CDR2 FRNRAP. This CDR3 is 16 amino acids long. Trimming cost V 3 bases and J 9 bases; bases outside gene matches: 14. The complete variable domain, with remaining parts taken from reference TRBV12-5 and TRBJ1-5, reads DARVTQTPRHKVTEMGQEVTMRCQPILGHNTVFWYRQTMMQGLELLAYFRNRAPLDDSGMPKDRFSAEMPDATLATLKIQPSEPRDSAVYFCASGFSFDREFWPQHFGDGTRLSIL.

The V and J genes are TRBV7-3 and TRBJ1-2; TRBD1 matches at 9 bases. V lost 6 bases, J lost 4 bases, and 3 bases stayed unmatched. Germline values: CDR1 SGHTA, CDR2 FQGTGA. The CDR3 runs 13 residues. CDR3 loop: CASSETGGYGYTF. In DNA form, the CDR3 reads TGTGCCAGCAGTGAGACAGGGGGCTATGGCTACACCTTC.

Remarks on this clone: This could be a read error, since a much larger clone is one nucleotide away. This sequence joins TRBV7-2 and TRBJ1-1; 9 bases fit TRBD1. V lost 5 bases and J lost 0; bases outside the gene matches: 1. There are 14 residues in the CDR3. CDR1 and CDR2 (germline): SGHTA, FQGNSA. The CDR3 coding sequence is TGTGCCAGCAGCAGACAGGGGGTGAACACTGAAGCTTTCTTT. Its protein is CASSRQGVNTEAFF.

This CDR3 is CASSGSRQETQYF. CDR3 DNA: TGTGCCAGCTCCGGGAGCCGACAAGAGACCCAGTACTTC. The chain uses TRBV18 and TRBJ2-5; possibly TRBD2 for D (6 bases). This CDR3 contains 13 residues. V lost 6 bases and J lost 2, with 10 bases in between. The germline CDR1 and CDR2 sequences are KGHSH and LQKENI. Together with reference TRBV18 and TRBJ2-5, the CDR3 gives the full variable domain: NAGVMQNPRHLVRRRGQEARLRCSPMKGHSHVYWYRQLPEEGLKFMVYLQKENIIDESGMPKERFSAEFPKEGPSILRIQQVVRGDSAAYFCASSGSRQETQYFGPGTRLLVL.

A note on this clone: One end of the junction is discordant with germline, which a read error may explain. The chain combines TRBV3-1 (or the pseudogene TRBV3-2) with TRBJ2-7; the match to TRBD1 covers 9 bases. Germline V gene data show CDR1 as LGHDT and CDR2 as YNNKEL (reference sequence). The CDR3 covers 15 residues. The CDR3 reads CASSQGQGLSSEQYF. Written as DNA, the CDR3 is TGTGCCAGCAGCCAGGGACAGGGTCTTTCCTCCGAGCAGTACTTC.

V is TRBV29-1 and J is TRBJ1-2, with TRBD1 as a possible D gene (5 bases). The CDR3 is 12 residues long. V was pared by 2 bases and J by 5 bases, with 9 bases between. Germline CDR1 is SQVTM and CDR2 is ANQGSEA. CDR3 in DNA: TGCAGCGTTGAAACAGGACGTTATGGCTACACCTTC. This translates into CSVETGRYGYTF.

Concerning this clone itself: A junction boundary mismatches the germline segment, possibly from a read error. For the CDR3, the DNA is TGTGCCACCAGCAGAATCCCGCCGGCAGGGGGCAACCAGCCCCAGCATTTT. Its translation is CATSRIPPAGGNQPQHF. V is TRBV15 and J is TRBJ1-5; TRBD1 aligns across 8 bases. CDR1 is LNHNV and CDR2 is YYDKDF in the germline V gene (reference sequence). The CDR3 runs to 17 residues.